This T cell receptor beta chain was found in a study of T cells in Graves' hyperthyroidism and ophthalmopathy. Using RNA transcripts as the source, TCR beta CDR3 regions were amplified. Carried out on the TCR CDR3, a first-round RT-PCR used the HTBI primer set. TCRdb recomputed calls from the multiplex PCR reads with MiXCR, one row per CDR3 protein. The sample includes 500,000 to 650,000 distinct CDR3 sequences, roughly 15% seen only once; the top ten take approximately 13%. The V gene lost 2 bases and the J gene lost 4 bases, with 12 bases spanning the gap. This CDR3 has 14 amino acids. Germline V CDR1 and CDR2: MDHEN, SYDVKM. This clonotype was detected many times.

The chain carries TRBV28 and TRBJ2-7; D is possibly TRBD2 (6 bases). Sequenced sample: blood. The TCR was taken from a woman aged 50 to 60 with Graves' ophthalmopathy. The CDR3 coding sequence is TGTGCCAGCAGTTTAACCGGGAGTAGGTACGAGCAGTACTTC. This sequence encodes CASSLTGSRYEQYF.